The 9 T cell receptor beta chains reported below all come from one sample, sequenced in a study of blood T cell repertoires in COVID-19. Sequencing was performed with immunoSEQ multiplex PCR; in TCRdb, only in-frame clones are kept and a portion is missing. In the table there are under 110,000 clones, 87% of which are singletons. The sample consisted of peripheral blood. Source of these receptors: a woman younger than 45 with acute or convalescent COVID-19.

The CDR3 nucleotides read TGTGCCAGCAGTTTACGCCCCGGGGAGGACTATGGCTACACCTTC. Residues: CASSLRPGEDYGYTF. The chain recombines TRBV28 with TRBJ1-2; no reliable D call. Trimming took 2 bases from V and 3 from J, leaving 13 bases between them. Germline V lookup: CDR1 MDHEN, CDR2 SYDVKM. This CDR3 has 15 residues.

The chain joins TRBV5-1 to TRBJ1-3; D unresolved. The CDR3 has 16 amino acids. V shed 0 bases and J shed 8 bases, with 18 bases lying between them. Germline values: CDR1 SGHRS, CDR2 YFSETQ. CDR3 DNA: TGCGCCAGCAGCTTGGCCGGCTTCGAGGTCGGGGACACCATATATTTT. This sequence encodes CASSLAGFEVGDTIYF. The whole variable domain, remainder taken from reference TRBV5-1 and TRBJ1-3, is KAGVTQTPRYLIKTRGQQVTLSCSPISGHRSVSWYQQTPGQGLQFLFEYFSETQRNKGNFPGRFSGRQFSNSRSEMNVSTLELGDSALYLCASSLAGFEVGDTIYFGEGSWLTVV.

This rearrangement joins TRBV7-8 to TRBJ2-3; no reliable D call. Germline CDR1 and CDR2: SGHVS and FQNEAQ. With 2 bases removed from V and 5 bases from J, the gap between germline ends came to 5 bases. There are 12 residues in the CDR3. In DNA form, the CDR3 reads TGTGCCAGCAGCTTATCGGGAGATACGCAGTATTTT. Residues: CASSLSGDTQYF.

The rearrangement joins TRBV7-9 to TRBJ1-2, with D tentatively TRBD1 (5 bases). This CDR3 contains 12 residues. V was pared by 1 base and J by 8 bases, with 8 bases between. Germline values: CDR1 SEHNR, CDR2 FQNEAQ (reference sequence). The CDR3 DNA follows: TGTGCCAGCAGCTTAGAGGGGCAGGGCTACACCTTC. Residues: CASSLEGQGYTF.

The chain combines TRBV27 with TRBJ1-6; no clear D gene. This CDR3 has 15 amino acids. The V end lost 5 bases, the J end lost 1 base, and 9 bases lay between the germline ends. Germline V lookup: CDR1 MNHEY, CDR2 SMNVEV (reference sequence). CDR3 in DNA: TGTGCCAGCAGTCCCAGTTGGTCCTATAATTCACCCCTCCACTTT. Protein product: CASSPSWSYNSPLHF.

The V and J genes are TRBV3-1 (or the pseudogene TRBV3-2) and TRBJ1-6; a weak D match, TRBD1 (6 bases). Trimming stripped 1 base from V and 8 bases from J, with 15 bases between. This CDR3 comprises 16 residues. CDR1 is LGHDT and CDR2 is YNNKEL in the germline V gene (reference sequence). For the CDR3, the DNA is TGTGCCAGCAGCCAAGGTTCGAACTCAGGGGATTCACCCCTCCACTTT. Protein product: CASSQGSNSGDSPLHF.

The chain carries TRBV7-3 and TRBJ2-1; the match to TRBD2 covers 10 bases. V lost 5 bases to trimming and J lost 7 bases; unmatched junction nucleotides: 11. The CDR3 is 16 residues long. Germline assignment: CDR1 SGHTA and CDR2 FQGTGA. The DNA for the CDR3 is TGTGCCAGCAGCCCCCCAGGTAGCGGGGGGAAAAATGAGCAGTTCTTC. Translated: CASSPPGSGGKNEQFF. Supplemented by reference TRBV7-3 and TRBJ2-1, the full variable domain reads GAGVSQTPSNKVTEKGKYVELRCDPISGHTALYWYRQSLGQGPEFLIYFQGTGAADDSGLPNDRFFAVRPEGSVSTLKIQRTERGDSAVYLCASSPPGSGGKNEQFFGPGTRLTVL.

V usage is TRBV9 and J usage is TRBJ1-2; a weak D match, TRBD1 (6 bases). Germline values: CDR1 SGDLS, CDR2 YYNGEE. V dropped 3 bases and J dropped 0 bases, with 12 bases sitting between them. The CDR3 is 15 amino acids. CDR3 coding DNA: TGTGCCAGCAGCGGGGGGGGCACCACTAACTATGGCTACACCTTC. Amino acids: CASSGGGTTNYGYTF.

This chain links TRBV11-1 with TRBJ2-7, with a possible D match to TRBD1 (6 bases). This CDR3 has 16 amino acids. Germline V lookup: CDR1 SGHAT, CDR2 FQDESV (reference sequence). The germline V and J ends were trimmed by 5 bases and 0 bases, with 17 bases remaining between them. The CDR3 sequence is CASSSFLTGSSYEQYF. CDR3 nucleotide sequence: TGTGCCAGCAGCAGCTTTCTAACAGGGAGCTCCTACGAGCAGTACTTC.